This T cell receptor beta chain was captured by sequencing in a study of somatic mutations in cytotoxic T cells in rheumatoid arthritis. Study overall: Blood (approximately 30 ml EDTA) from each patient was taken right after diagnosis, before any treatment.

Study-level findings and limits: About an eighth of the roughly 60 patients had a largest CD8+ clone above 20% of CD8+ cells.

Authors' data handling: Seldom did patient CD8+ clones exceeding 1% match published virus-specific TCRB sequences. Sequenced by immunoSEQ multiplex PCR; TCRdb stores in-frame clones only, minus some. From that table come the V and J calls and clone size; the DNA was used to work out D and trimming. This table has 17,000 or so clones, 70% to 85% appearing once. Flow cytometry served to check the purity of CD4+ and CD8+ cells, which were isolated by positive magnetic bead selection. Trimming removed 4 bases at V and 3 bases at J, with 13 bases between. CDR3 size: 14 residues. The germline gives CDR1 SGDLS, CDR2 YYNGEE. On this clone itself: What it binds is not known.

The V gene is TRBV9, the J gene TRBJ1-2; D gene uncertain. This sequence originates from an adult with rheumatoid arthritis. Sample: CD8+ T cells sorted from blood. The CDR3 protein is CASSPSGEYYGYTF. The CDR3 DNA is TGTGCCAGCAGCCCTAGCGGGGAGTACTATGGCTACACCTTC.